The rows below give T cell receptor beta chains drawn from one sample of a study of T cells after yellow fever vaccination. TCRdb fed the 5' RACE reads into MiXCR, producing one record per CDR3 protein. This table holds around 310,000 distinct CDR3 sequences, 3% to 4.5% found once. This specimen consisted of PBMCs, obtained 5 days after the yellow fever booster vaccination. Source of these receptors: a man aged 18 to 29 who received the YFV17D yellow fever vaccine. Each CDR3 is given with its conserved first and last residue. D genes are given only for firm matches. Size tells how often a clone was seen (once, few, many) or the class of an expanded clone, and some rows leave it out.

cdr3_length d_call j_call v_call clone_size cdr3_aa cdr3_nt
13 TRBD1 TRBJ2-4 TRBV20-1 few CSAYLTGSDIQYF TGCAGTGCTTATTTGACAGGGTCCGACATTCAGTACTTC
13 TRBD2 TRBJ2-3 TRBV20-1 . CSASLADTDTQYF TGCAGTGCTAGTCTAGCGGACACAGATACGCAGTATTTT
16 TRBD2 TRBJ2-5 TRBV4-2 many CASSQDPTSGKETQYF TGTGCCAGCAGCCAAGATCCGACTAGCGGGAAAGAGACCCAGTACTTC
15 TRBD1 TRBJ2-1 TRBV7-2 . CASSPLRQGYNEQFF TGTGCCAGCAGCCCTCTGCGACAGGGCTACAATGAGCAGTTCTTC
14 TRBD2 TRBJ2-3 TRBV20-1 . CSARLRDYTDTQYF TGCAGTGCTAGACTCCGGGACTACACAGATACGCAGTATTTT
16 . TRBJ2-2 TRBV6-6 few CASSDPGPAGTGELFF TGTGCCAGCAGTGACCCTGGACCGGCAGGCACCGGGGAGCTGTTTTTT
14 TRBD1 TRBJ1-4 TRBV12-3/TRBV12-4 . CASKEGASRGKLFF TGTGCCAGCAAAGAGGGGGCGTCTAGGGGGAAACTGTTTTTT
12 . TRBJ2-7 TRBV5-5 few CASSLEWDEQYF TGTGCCAGCAGCTTGGAATGGGACGAGCAGTACTTC
16 TRBD1 TRBJ1-4 TRBV27 few CASTPLGTGDAEKLFF TGTGCCAGCACCCCCCTAGGGACAGGGGACGCTGAAAAACTGTTTTTT
14 . TRBJ2-1 TRBV27 many CASRSAGRANEQFF TGTGCCAGCAGATCCGCTGGCAGGGCCAATGAGCAGTTCTTC
16 . TRBJ1-6 TRBV5-6 few CASSLGASSYNSPLHF TGTGCCAGCAGCTTGGGGGCAAGCTCCTATAATTCACCCCTCCACTTT
14 . TRBJ1-2 TRBV19 few CASSGTSANYGYTF TGTGCCAGTAGTGGGACATCGGCTAACTATGGCTACACCTTC
15 . TRBJ1-1 TRBV12-3/TRBV12-4 . CASSLALAVNTEAFF TGTGCCAGCAGTTTAGCTCTGGCGGTGAACACTGAAGCTTTCTTT
13 TRBD1 TRBJ1-2 TRBV20-1 . CSAIRQGNYGYTF TGCAGTGCGATTCGACAGGGGAACTATGGCTACACCTTC
14 . TRBJ2-3 TRBV5-1 few CASSWGLGGDTQYF TGCGCCAGCAGCTGGGGACTAGGGGGCGATACGCAGTATTTT
14 . TRBJ1-1 TRBV19 few CASSIDPKNTEAFF TGTGCCAGTAGTATAGATCCGAAGAACACTGAAGCTTTCTTT